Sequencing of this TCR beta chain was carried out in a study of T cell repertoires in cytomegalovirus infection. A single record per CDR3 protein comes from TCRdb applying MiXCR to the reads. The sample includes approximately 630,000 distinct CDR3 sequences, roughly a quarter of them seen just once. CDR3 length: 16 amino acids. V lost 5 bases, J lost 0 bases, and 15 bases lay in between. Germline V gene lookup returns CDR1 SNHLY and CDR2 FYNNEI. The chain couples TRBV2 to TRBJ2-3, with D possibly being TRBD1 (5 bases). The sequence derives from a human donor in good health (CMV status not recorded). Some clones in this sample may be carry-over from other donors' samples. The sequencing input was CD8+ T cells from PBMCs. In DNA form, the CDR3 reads TGTGCCAGCAGTTCCCAGGGAAGGGTTAGCACAGATACGCAGTATTTT. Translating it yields CASSSQGRVSTDTQYF.